Included here is one T cell receptor (beta chain) sequence, with context. The method was immunoSEQ multiplex PCR; TCRdb's version includes in-frame clones alone and lacks a portion of them. The sample consists of fewer than 65,000 clones, about 77% of them appearing once. The record originates from a study of blood T cell repertoires in COVID-19. Study context: Samples taken during acute and convalescent COVID-19 were collected in the United States, Italy and Spain. PBMCs, B-cell-depleted T cells, or T cells were the source of the cDNA or gDNA that made up the material.

The V and J ends lost 0 bases and 9 bases respectively, with 9 bases between them. Germline values: CDR1 SNHLY, CDR2 FYNNEI. This CDR3 contains 13 residues. The sample consisted of peripheral blood. This sequence originates from a human donor in a cohort sampled during active COVID-19. This rearrangement joins TRBV2 to TRBJ2-1, with D possibly matching TRBD2 (6 bases). CDR3 residues: CASSEAAGTEQFF. The CDR3 DNA reads as TGTGCCAGCAGTGAAGCGGCGGGGACTGAGCAGTTCTTC.